The clone carrying this T cell receptor (beta chain) has only a few counts. Its antigen is currently unknown. This record belongs to a study of beta chain features in type 1 diabetes. General study findings and limits: A greater similarity of naive, central memory and Treg TCRB repertoires was seen among patients than among healthy donors.

About 120 mL of blood, on average, came from one heparinised draw per donor. The entirety of the isolated RNA underwent reverse transcription, so expressed TCRB transcripts were sequenced. Sequenced naive, central memory and regulatory T cell samples produced an average of around 3.8 million reads. TCRdb's table, derived via immunoSEQ multiplex PCR, lists solely in-frame clones and lacks some. Among about 450,000 clones listed, about an eighth were seen once. Sequencing was performed on naive CD4+ T cells from blood. The TCR was taken from a woman aged 18-35 years in good health.

In nucleotides, the CDR3 is TGTGCCAGCAGCTTGCTGGGTAAGAGCGGGTTCCACGAGCAGTACTTC. Its protein is CASSLLGKSGFHEQYF. V and J are TRBV5-4 and TRBJ2-7; D might be TRBD2 (6 bases). Germline V CDR1 and CDR2: SGHNT, YYREEE (reference sequence). The CDR3 contains 16 residues. Trimming removed 1 base at V and 5 bases at J, with 19 bases between.